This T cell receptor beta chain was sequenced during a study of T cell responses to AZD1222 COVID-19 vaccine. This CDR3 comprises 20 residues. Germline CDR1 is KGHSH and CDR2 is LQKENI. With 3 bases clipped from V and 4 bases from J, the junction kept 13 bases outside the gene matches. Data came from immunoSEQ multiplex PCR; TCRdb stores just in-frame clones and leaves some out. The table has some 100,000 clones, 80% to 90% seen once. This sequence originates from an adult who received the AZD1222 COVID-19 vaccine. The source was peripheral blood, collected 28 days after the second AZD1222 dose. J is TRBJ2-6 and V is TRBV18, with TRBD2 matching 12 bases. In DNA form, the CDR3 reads TGTGCCAGCTCACCCATCACTAGCGGGGGGCTCCTGTGGGGGGCCAACGTCCTGACTTTC. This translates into CASSPITSGGLLWGANVLTF.